The clone carrying this TCR beta chain appeared a single time. Losses at the gene ends were 3 bases for V and 5 bases for J; bases not matched to a gene: 3. This CDR3 spans 13 amino acids. Per germline, CDR1 KGHDR and CDR2 SFDVKD. Clones were read by immunoSEQ multiplex PCR, and TCRdb kept only the in-frame ones, dropping some. The repertoire holds 33,000 or so clones, with approximately 90% as singletons. This specimen belongs to a study of T cell responses to AZD1222 COVID-19 vaccine. Sequences were derived from peripheral blood, sampled 28 days after the second AZD1222 dose. The V and J genes are TRBV24-1 and TRBJ2-7; 7 bases are shared with TRBD1. This TCR came from an adult who received the AZD1222 COVID-19 vaccine. The chain's CDR3 is CATSDPTGDEQYF. In DNA form, the CDR3 reads TGTGCCACCAGTGATCCTACAGGGGACGAGCAGTACTTC.